These T cell receptor beta chains were read from a single sample in a study of blood T cell repertoires in COVID-19. Repertoires were generated with immunoSEQ multiplex PCR, while TCRdb's copy carries only in-frame clones and drops some. The data show about 150,000 clones, roughly 82% seen once. Sample: peripheral blood. Receptors were obtained from a human donor with acute or convalescent COVID-19. The donor label of this sample is uncertain. CDR3s include the opening cysteine and the closing phenylalanine or tryptophan. Fields, in order: clone size, D gene, V gene, J gene, CDR3 protein, CDR3 DNA. A D gene is named only where the DNA matches it firmly. Where a row states a size, it is once, few, many or the class of an expanded clone; other rows omit it.

size: .
D: .
V: TRBV12-3/TRBV12-4
J: TRBJ1-1
CDR3: CASNYLGGTEAFF
DNA: TGTGCCAGCAATTACTTGGGGGGCACTGAAGCTTTCTTT

size: .
D: .
V: TRBV5-6
J: TRBJ1-2
CDR3: CASSLGRRTNYGYTF
DNA: TGTGCCAGCAGCTTGGGCCGCAGGACTAACTATGGCTACACCTTC

size: .
D: .
V: TRBV11-3
J: TRBJ2-1
CDR3: CASSPRGGEQFF
DNA: TGTGCCAGCAGCCCTAGGGGGGGTGAGCAGTTCTTC

size: .
D: .
V: TRBV19
J: TRBJ2-2
CDR3: CASSGLGGNTGELFF
DNA: TGTGCCAGTAGTGGGCTTGGAGGAAACACCGGGGAGCTGTTTTTT

size: few
D: TRBD1
V: TRBV7-9
J: TRBJ2-7
CDR3: CASGPGQVSHEQYF
DNA: TGTGCCAGCGGTCCGGGACAGGTATCACACGAGCAGTACTTC

size: .
D: TRBD1
V: TRBV30
J: TRBJ1-4
CDR3: CAWSQGARDEKLFF
DNA: TGTGCCTGGAGCCAGGGGGCGCGCGATGAAAAACTGTTTTTT

size: .
D: .
V: TRBV7-9
J: TRBJ2-1
CDR3: CASSLVTLGQFF
DNA: TGTGCCAGCAGCTTAGTCACCCTAGGGCAGTTCTTC

size: .
D: .
V: TRBV5-4
J: TRBJ1-2
CDR3: CASSLERGRGYGYTF
DNA: TGTGCCAGCAGCTTGGAAAGGGGCAGGGGTTATGGCTACACCTTC

size: .
D: TRBD2
V: TRBV10-3
J: TRBJ2-5
CDR3: CAISGTSGGETQYF
DNA: TGTGCCATCAGCGGGACTAGCGGTGGAGAGACCCAGTACTTC

size: .
D: .
V: TRBV5-1
J: TRBJ1-1
CDR3: CASSWPPGGLNTEAFF
DNA: TGCGCCAGCAGCTGGCCCCCTGGGGGGTTGAACACTGAAGCTTTCTTT

size: .
D: TRBD2
V: TRBV5-4
J: TRBJ2-3
CDR3: CASTLGLAGGPVDTQYF
DNA: TGTGCCAGCACCCTAGGTCTAGCGGGGGGGCCGGTAGATACGCAGTATTTT

size: .
D: .
V: TRBV2
J: TRBJ1-5
CDR3: CASGRGWRQPQHF
DNA: TGTGCCAGCGGGCGCGGGTGGAGACAGCCCCAGCATTTT

size: .
D: .
V: TRBV18
J: TRBJ1-3
CDR3: CASSPYRQLSSGNTIYF
DNA: TGTGCCAGCTCACCTTATCGACAGCTGAGCTCTGGAAACACCATATATTTT

size: few
D: .
V: TRBV29-1
J: TRBJ1-2
CDR3: CSGYRDGYTF
DNA: TGCAGCGGGTACAGGGACGGCTACACCTTC

size: .
D: .
V: TRBV3-1/TRBV3-2
J: TRBJ1-2
CDR3: CASSYLQGNYGYTF
DNA: TGTGCCAGCAGCTACCTTCAGGGGAACTATGGCTACACCTTC